Each of the 6 T cell receptor beta chains below was sequenced from the same sample in a study of CD8 T cells in ankylosing spondylitis. Study-wide results and limits: Characteristic of ankylosing spondylitis blood, it appeared, was a TCR beta motif comprising several highly homologous variants.

TCRdb called the 5' RACE reads again in MiXCR, with one record for every CDR3 protein. The data contain a few hundred thousand distinct CDR3 sequences, approximately 8.2% of them singletons. Their recognized antigens are unknown. Sequencing was performed on blood, either unsorted or a sorted T cell fraction (not recorded which). The receptors originated from a male donor with ankylosing spondylitis.

This clonotype was detected many times. The V gene is TRBV7-9, the J gene TRBJ2-7; the D gene is possibly TRBD1 (6 bases). The germline CDR1 and CDR2 sequences are SEHNR and FQNEAQ (reference sequence). Trimming took off 5 bases at V and 0 bases at J, with 11 bases between the two ends. The CDR3 contains 14 residues. The CDR3 bases are TGTGCCAGCAGCAAAGGACAGCGCTCCTACGAGCAGTACTTC. The encoded protein is CASSKGQRSYEQYF.

There are many counts of this clonotype. The rearrangement uses TRBV5-1 and TRBJ2-3; a possible D gene is TRBD2 (6 bases). This CDR3 contains 18 residues. Germline V gene sequence: CDR1 SGHRS, CDR2 YFSETQ. V was trimmed by 7 bases and J by 0 bases, leaving 24 bases between them. The CDR3 DNA reads as TGCGCCAGCCGACGGCCCCCCTTTCTCGCGGGAAGCACAGATACGCAGTATTTT. Its protein product is CASRRPPFLAGSTDTQYF.

This clonotype came up many times. The rearrangement uses TRBV9 and TRBJ2-2, with TRBD2 matching over 10 bases. The junction had 14 bases not matched to a gene; V was cut back by 3 bases and J by 6 bases. The germline gives CDR1 SGDLS, CDR2 YYNGEE. The CDR3 is 18 residues long. The CDR3 region has the DNA TGTGCCAGCAGCGCTGAATCCTGGCTAGCGGGAGATTCCGGGGAGCTGTTTTTT. Its translation is CASSAESWLAGDSGELFF.

The sample holds a few counts of this clonotype. V gene TRBV6-2 or TRBV6-3 combines with J gene TRBJ2-4; D remains ambiguous. Germline-derived CDR1 and CDR2 are MNHEY and SVGEGT. The CDR3 covers 16 residues. V was cut by 6 bases and J by 0 bases, with 15 bases left in between. The CDR3 DNA follows: TGTGCCAGCAGCGATGACACAGCCACAGCCAAAAACATTCAGTACTTC. Its protein is CASSDDTATAKNIQYF.

The table lists this clonotype with many counts. The gene calls are TRBV5-1 and TRBJ2-3, with TRBD2 matching 15 bases. The CDR3 spans 16 residues. After removal of 4 bases from V and 5 bases from J, the junction contained 5 bases not matched to a gene. Per the germline V gene, CDR1 is SGHRS and CDR2 is YFSETQ. The CDR3 is CASSGGLAGGQDTQYF. In DNA form, the CDR3 reads TGCGCCAGCAGCGGGGGACTAGCGGGAGGACAAGATACGCAGTATTTT.

This clonotype was observed many times. The genes are TRBV20-1 and TRBJ2-7; 13 bases fit TRBD2. Looked up from germline, CDR1 is DFQATT and CDR2 is SNEGSKA (reference sequence). This CDR3 contains 13 residues. V gave up 7 bases and J gave up 6 bases; unmatched junction bases: 6. The DNA of the CDR3 is TGCAGTGGTTCGGGACTAGCGGGACTCGAGCAGTACTTC. Amino acid sequence: CSGSGLAGLEQYF.